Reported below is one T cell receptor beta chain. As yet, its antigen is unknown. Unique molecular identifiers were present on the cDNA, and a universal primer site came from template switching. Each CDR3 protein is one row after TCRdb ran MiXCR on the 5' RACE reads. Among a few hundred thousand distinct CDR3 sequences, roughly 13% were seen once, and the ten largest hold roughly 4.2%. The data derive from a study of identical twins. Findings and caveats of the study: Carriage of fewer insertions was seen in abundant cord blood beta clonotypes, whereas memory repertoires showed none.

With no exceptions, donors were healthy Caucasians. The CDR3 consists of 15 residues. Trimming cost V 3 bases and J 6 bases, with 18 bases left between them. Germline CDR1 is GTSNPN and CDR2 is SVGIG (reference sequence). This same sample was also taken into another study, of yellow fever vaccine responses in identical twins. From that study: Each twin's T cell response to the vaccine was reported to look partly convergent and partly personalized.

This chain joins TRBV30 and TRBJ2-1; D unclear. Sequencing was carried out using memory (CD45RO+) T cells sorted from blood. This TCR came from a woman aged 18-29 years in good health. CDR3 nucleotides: TGTGCCTGGAGCGCCCTTGCCGGATCGGGCAATGAGCAGTTCTTC. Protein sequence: CAWSALAGSGNEQFF.